This TCR beta chain originates from a study of cytomegalovirus exposure and HLA in healthy donors. The PCR was carried out with 60 Vbeta primers and 13 Jbeta primers. Assay: immunoSEQ multiplex PCR; the TCRdb copy retains only in-frame clones and omits some. The profile shows 200,000 or so clones, 75% to 80% of them singletons. Study outcomes and limitations: Association with HLA alleles at 0.05 false discovery rate was found for 17,000 or so TCR beta sequences in a later analysis.

V was cut by 3 bases and J by 0 bases, with 10 bases left in between. CDR1 and CDR2 (germline): SGHDT, YYEEEE. This CDR3 comprises 15 residues. Comments on this clone: Its antigen is not identified.

The chain uses TRBV5-6 and TRBJ2-1; D unresolved. The sequenced sample consisted of PBMCs. The source of this sequence is a woman in her thirties in good health and CMV-seropositive. As DNA, the CDR3 is TGTGCCAGCAGCTCCCGGTTCATCTCCTACAATGAGCAGTTCTTC. This gives the protein CASSSRFISYNEQFF.